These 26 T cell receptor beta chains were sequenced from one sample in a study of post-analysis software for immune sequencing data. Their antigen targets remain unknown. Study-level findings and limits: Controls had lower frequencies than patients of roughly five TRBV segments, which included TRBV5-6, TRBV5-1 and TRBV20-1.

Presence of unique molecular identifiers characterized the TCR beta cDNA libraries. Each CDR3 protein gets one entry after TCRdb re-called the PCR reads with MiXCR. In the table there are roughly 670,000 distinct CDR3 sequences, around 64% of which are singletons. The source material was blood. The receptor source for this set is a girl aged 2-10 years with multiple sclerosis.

DNA for the CDR3: TGTGCCATCGGGACTAGCGAGGATACGCAGTATTTT. As protein: CAIGTSEDTQYF. The V gene is TRBV10-3, the J gene TRBJ2-3; 10 bases are shared with TRBD2. The V and J ends lost 8 bases and 6 bases, in that order; junction bases with no gene match: 2. Germline CDR1 ENHRY, CDR2 SYGVKD. The CDR3 is made up of 12 amino acids.

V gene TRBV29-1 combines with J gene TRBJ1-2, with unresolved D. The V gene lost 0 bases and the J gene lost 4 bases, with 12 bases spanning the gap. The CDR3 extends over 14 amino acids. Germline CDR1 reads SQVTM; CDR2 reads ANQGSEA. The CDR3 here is CSVEDSGKIYGYTF. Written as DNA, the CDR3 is TGCAGCGTTGAAGATAGTGGGAAGATCTATGGCTACACCTTC.

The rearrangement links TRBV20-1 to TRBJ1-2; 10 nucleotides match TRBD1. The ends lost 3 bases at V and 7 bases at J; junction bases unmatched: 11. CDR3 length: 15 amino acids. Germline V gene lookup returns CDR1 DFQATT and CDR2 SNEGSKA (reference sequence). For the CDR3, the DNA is TGCAGTGCTAGGGGGGACAGGGGAGTATCTGGTGGCTACACCTTC. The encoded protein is CSARGDRGVSGGYTF.

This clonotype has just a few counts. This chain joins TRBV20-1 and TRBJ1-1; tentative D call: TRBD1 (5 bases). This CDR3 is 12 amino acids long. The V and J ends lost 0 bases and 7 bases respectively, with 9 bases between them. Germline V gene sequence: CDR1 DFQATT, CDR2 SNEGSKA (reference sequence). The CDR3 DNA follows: TGCAGTGCTAGAGATGGGGGGAGTGAAGCTTTCTTT. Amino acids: CSARDGGSEAFF.

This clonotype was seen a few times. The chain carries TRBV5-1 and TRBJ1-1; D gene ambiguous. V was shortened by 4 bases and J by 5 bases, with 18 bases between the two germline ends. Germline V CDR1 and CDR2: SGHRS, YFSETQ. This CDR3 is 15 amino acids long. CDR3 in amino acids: CASSRLGFRGTEAFF. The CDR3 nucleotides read TGCGCCAGCAGCCGCCTAGGGTTTAGAGGAACTGAAGCTTTCTTT.

The CDR3 reads CATSYSGNTIYF. DNA for the CDR3: TGTGCCACCTCGTACTCTGGAAACACCATATATTTT. V and J are TRBV19 and TRBJ1-3; D gene unclear. Germline V gives CDR1 LNHDA, CDR2 SQIVND (reference sequence). The CDR3 spans 12 residues. The V gene lost 10 bases and the J gene lost 0 bases, with 7 bases spanning the gap.

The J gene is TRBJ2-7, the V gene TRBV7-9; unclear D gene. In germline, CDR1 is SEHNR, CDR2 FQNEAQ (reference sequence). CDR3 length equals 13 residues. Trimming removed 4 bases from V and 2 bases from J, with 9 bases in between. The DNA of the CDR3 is TGTGCCAGCAGCTCTCCGGTAGCCTACGAGCAGTACTTC. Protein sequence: CASSSPVAYEQYF.

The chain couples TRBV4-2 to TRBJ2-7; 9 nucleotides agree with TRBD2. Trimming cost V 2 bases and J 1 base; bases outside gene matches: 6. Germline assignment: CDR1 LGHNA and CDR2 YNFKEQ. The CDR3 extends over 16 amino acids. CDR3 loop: CASSQWSAGGSYEQYF. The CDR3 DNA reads TGTGCCAGCAGCCAATGGAGCGCGGGAGGGTCCTACGAGCAGTACTTC.

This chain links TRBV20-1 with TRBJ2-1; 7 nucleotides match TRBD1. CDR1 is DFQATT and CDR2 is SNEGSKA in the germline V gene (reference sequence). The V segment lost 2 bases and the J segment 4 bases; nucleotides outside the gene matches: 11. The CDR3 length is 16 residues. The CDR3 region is CSARTKRTGGYNEQFF. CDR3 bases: TGCAGTGCTAGAACCAAGAGGACAGGTGGTTACAATGAGCAGTTCTTC.

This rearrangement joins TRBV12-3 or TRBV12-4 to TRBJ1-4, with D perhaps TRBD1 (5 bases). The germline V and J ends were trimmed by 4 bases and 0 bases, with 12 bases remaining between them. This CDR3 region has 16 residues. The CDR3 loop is CASSSGHPATNEKLFF. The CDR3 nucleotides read TGTGCCAGCAGTTCCGGACACCCTGCAACTAATGAAAAACTGTTTTTT.

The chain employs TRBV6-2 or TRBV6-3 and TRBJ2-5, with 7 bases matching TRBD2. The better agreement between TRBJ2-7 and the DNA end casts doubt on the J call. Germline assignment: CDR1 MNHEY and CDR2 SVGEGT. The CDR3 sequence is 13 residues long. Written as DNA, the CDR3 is TGTGCCAGCAGGTCCGGGACTACCTACGAGCAGTACTTC. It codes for CASRSGTTYEQYF.

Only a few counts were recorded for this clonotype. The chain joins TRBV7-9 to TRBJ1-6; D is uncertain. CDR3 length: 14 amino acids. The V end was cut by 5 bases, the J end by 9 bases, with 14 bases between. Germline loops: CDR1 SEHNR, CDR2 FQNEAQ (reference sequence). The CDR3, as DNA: TGTGCCAGCAGCCCCGAAGCTCGGGTTTCACCCCTCCACTTT. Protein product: CASSPEARVSPLHF.

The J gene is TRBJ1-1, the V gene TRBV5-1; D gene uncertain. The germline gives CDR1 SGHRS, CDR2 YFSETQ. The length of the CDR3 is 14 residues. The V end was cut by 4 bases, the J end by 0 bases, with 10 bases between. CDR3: CASSNVRLNTEAFF. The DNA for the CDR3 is TGCGCCAGCAGCAACGTCAGACTGAACACTGAAGCTTTCTTT.

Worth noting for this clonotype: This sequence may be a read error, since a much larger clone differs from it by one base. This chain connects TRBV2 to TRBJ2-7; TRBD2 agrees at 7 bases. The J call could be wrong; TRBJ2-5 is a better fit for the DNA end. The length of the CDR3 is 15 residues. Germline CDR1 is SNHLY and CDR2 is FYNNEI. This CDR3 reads CTSSDYRLASETQYF. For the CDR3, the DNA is TGTACCAGCAGTGATTATCGACTAGCATCGGAGACCCAGTACTTC.

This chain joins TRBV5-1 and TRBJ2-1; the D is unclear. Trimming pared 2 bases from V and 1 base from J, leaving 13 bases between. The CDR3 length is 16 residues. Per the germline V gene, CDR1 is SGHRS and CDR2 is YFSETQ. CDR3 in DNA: TGCGCCAGCAGCTTTTTAGGCGGAGCTTCCTACAATGAGCAGTTCTTC. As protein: CASSFLGGASYNEQFF.

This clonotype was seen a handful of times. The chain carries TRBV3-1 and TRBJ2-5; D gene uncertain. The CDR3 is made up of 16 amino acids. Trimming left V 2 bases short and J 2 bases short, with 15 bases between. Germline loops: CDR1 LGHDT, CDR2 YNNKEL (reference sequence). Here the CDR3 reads CASSQSWGGPQETQYF. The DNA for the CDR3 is TGTGCCAGCAGCCAAAGTTGGGGTGGACCGCAAGAGACCCAGTACTTC.

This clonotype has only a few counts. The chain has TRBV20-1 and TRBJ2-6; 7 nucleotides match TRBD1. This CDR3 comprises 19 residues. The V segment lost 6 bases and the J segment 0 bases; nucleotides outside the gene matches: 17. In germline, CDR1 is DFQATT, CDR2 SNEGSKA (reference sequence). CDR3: CSAPTPGQKMSSGANVLTF. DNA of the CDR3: TGCAGTGCCCCCACACCGGGACAGAAAATGAGCTCTGGGGCCAACGTCCTGACTTTC.

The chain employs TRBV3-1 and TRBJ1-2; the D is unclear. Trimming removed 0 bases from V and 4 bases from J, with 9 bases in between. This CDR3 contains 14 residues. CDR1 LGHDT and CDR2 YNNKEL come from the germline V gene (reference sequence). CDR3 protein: CASSQEDIGYGYTF. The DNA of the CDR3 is TGTGCCAGCAGCCAAGAAGACATAGGCTATGGCTACACCTTC. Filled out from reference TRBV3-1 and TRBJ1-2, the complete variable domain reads DTAVSQTPKYLVTQMGNDKSIKCEQNLGHDTMYWYKQDSKKFLKIMFSYNNKELIINETVPNRFSPKSPDKAHLNLHINSLELGDSAVYFCASSQEDIGYGYTFGSGTRLTVV.

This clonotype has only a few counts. The CDR3 loop reads CSAQRASGRAADTQYF. CDR3 nucleotides: TGCAGTGCCCAGAGGGCTAGCGGGAGGGCTGCAGATACGCAGTATTTT. J is TRBJ2-3 and V is TRBV20-1, with 12 bases matching TRBD2. CDR3 size: 16 residues. The germline V gene has CDR1 DFQATT and CDR2 SNEGSKA (reference sequence). The trim removed 6 bases at V and 4 bases at J, leaving 11 bases unmatched.

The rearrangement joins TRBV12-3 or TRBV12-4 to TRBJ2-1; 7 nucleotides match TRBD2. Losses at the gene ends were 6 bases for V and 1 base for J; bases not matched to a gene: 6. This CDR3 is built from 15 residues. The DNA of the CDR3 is TGTGCCAGCAGCACTTCTAGCGGTTCCTACAATGAGCAGTTCTTC. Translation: CASSTSSGSYNEQFF.

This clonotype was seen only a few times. The DNA for the CDR3 is TGTGCCAGCAGCAAGACTCGTCAAGAGACCCAGTACTTC. This encodes CASSKTRQETQYF. The chain links TRBV7-8 to TRBJ2-5; D unresolved. The CDR3 consists of 13 residues. CDR1 is SGHVS and CDR2 is FQNEAQ in the germline V gene. Trimming took off 5 bases at V and 2 bases at J, with 9 bases between the two ends.

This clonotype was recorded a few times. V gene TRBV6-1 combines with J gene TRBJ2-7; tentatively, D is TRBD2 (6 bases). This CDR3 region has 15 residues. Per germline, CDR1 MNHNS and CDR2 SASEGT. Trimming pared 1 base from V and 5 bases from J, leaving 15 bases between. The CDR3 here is CASSEGGGIRNEQYF. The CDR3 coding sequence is TGTGCCAGCAGTGAAGGAGGCGGGATAAGGAACGAGCAGTACTTC.

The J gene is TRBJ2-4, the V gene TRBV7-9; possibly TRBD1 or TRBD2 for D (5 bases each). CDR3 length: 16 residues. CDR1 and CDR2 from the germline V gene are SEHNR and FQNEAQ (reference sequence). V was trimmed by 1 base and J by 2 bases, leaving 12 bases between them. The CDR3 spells CASSLVDGGTKNIQYF. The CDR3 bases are TGTGCCAGCAGCTTAGTTGATGGGGGAACCAAAAACATTCAGTACTTC.

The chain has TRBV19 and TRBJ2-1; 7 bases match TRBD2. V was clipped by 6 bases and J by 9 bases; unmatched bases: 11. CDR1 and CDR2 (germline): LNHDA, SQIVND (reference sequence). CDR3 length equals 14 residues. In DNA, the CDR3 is TGTGCCAGTAGACCTGGCGGGAGAGTCGGTGAGCAGTTCTTC. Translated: CASRPGGRVGEQFF.

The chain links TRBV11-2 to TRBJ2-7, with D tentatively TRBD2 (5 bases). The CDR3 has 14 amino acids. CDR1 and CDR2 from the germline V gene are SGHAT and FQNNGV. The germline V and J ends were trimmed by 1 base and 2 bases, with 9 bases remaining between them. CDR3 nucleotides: TGTGCCAGCAGCTTAGGGCCGGAGGCCTACGAGCAGTACTTC. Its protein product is CASSLGPEAYEQYF.

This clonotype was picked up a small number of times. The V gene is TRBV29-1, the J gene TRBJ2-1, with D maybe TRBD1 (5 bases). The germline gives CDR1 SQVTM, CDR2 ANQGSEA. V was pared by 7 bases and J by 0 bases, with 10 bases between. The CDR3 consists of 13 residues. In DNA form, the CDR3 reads TGCAGCGCCAACAGGCTCTCCTACAATGAGCAGTTCTTC. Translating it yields CSANRLSYNEQFF.